This T cell receptor (beta chain) stems from a study of shared clonotypes between healthy human individuals. Every subset's genomic DNA went evenly onto several immunoSEQ plates. Repertoires were generated with immunoSEQ multiplex PCR, while TCRdb's copy carries only in-frame clones and drops some. Of millions of clones in the sample, approximately 95% were seen once. To note about this clone: What it binds is not known.

There were no recent acute infections or vaccinations among the donors, who were healthy HIV-negative adults. The V gene's germline CDR1 is MGHDK and CDR2 SYGVNS. The CDR3 spans 14 residues. Trimming at V came to 6 bases and at J to 7 bases, leaving 7 bases not matched to a gene. Notes on the study in general: Sequencing depth was expected to affect clonotype sharing among donors.

The sequence derives from a man between 18 and 35 years old in good health. Some clones in this sample may be carry-over from other donors' samples. The sample comprised naive CD4+ T cells from PBMCs. Subset described: CD45RA+ positively selected. The chain carries TRBV25-1 and TRBJ2-1; 9 nucleotides line up with TRBD2. The DNA of the CDR3 is TGTGCCAGCAGCCACCCGGGACTAGCTAATGAGCAGTTCTTC. Protein sequence: CASSHPGLANEQFF. Combining the CDR3 with reference TRBV25-1 and TRBJ2-1 gives the whole variable domain EADIYQTPRYLVIGTGKKITLECSQTMGHDKMYWYQQDPGMELHLIHYSYGVNSTEKGDLSSESTVSRIRTEHFPLTLESARPSHTSQYLCASSHPGLANEQFFGPGTRLTVL.